This T cell receptor beta chain was sequenced during a study of shared clonotypes between healthy human individuals. CD45RO-negative CD8 cells positively selected for CCR7 made up the naive population, which excluded terminally differentiated effector memory CD45RA+ cells. Participating donors were healthy, HIV-negative adults free of recent acute infections or vaccinations. The CDR3 runs to 14 residues. Germline CDR1 reads MDHEN; CDR2 reads SYDVKM. V gave up 10 bases and J gave up 4 bases; unmatched junction bases: 7. The protocol was immunoSEQ multiplex PCR, while the TCRdb copy is restricted to in-frame clones and leaves out a portion. Of around 700,000 clones in the sample, around 90% were seen once.

The chain carries TRBV28 and TRBJ2-3, with TRBD1 matching over 11 bases. This sequence was found in a man aged 25-40 years in good health. Sequences were obtained from naive CD8+ T cells sorted from blood. Here the CDR3 DNA reads TGTGCCACCTCCGGGACAGGGGGTCCAGATACGCAGTATTTT. Translation gives CATSGTGGPDTQYF.